This T cell receptor beta chain was obtained from a study of CD8 T cells in ankylosing spondylitis. The CDR3 consists of 17 residues. Germline CDR1 and CDR2: SGHNT and YENEEA. V gave up 5 bases and J gave up 1 base, with 15 bases separating them. TCRdb used MiXCR to reprocess the 5' RACE reads, holding one entry per CDR3 protein. The top ten clones hold 1.1% of a sample with about 360,000 distinct CDR3 sequences, around 15% of them seen once. The rearrangement uses TRBV11-3 and TRBJ1-6, with a weak D call TRBD1 (5 bases). The specimen sequenced was blood, either unsorted or a sorted T cell fraction (not recorded which). This clonotype originated in a male donor with ankylosing spondylitis or in good health (not recorded which). CDR3 bases: TGTGCCAGCAGCCCAGGGCGAAGGAATTCCTATAATTCACCCCTCCACTTT. Residues: CASSPGRRNSYNSPLHF.